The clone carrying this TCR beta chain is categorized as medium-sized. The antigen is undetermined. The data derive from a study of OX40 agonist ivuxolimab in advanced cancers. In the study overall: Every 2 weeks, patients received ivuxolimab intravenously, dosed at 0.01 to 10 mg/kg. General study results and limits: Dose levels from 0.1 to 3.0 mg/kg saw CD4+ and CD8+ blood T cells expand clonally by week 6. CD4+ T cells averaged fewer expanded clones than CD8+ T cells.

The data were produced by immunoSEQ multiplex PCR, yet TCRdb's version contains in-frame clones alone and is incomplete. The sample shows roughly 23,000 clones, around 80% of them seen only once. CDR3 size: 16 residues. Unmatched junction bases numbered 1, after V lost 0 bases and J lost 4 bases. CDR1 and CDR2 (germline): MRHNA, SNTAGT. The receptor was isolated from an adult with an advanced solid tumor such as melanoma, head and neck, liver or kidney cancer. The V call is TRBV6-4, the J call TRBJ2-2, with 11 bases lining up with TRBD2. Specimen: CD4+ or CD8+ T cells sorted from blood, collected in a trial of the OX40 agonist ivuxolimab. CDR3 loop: CASSDSSGGATGELFF. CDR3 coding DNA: TGTGCCAGCAGTGACTCTAGCGGGGGGGCCACCGGGGAGCTGTTTTTT.